The rows below give T cell receptor beta chains drawn from one sample of a study of shared clonotypes between healthy human individuals. Clones were read by immunoSEQ multiplex PCR, and TCRdb kept only the in-frame ones, dropping some. The sample includes about 560,000 clones, about 80% seen only once; the top ten take 9.5% to 15%. The specimen was PBMCs. These receptors were taken from a woman between 40 and 55 years old in good health. Some clones in this sample may be carry-over from other donors' samples. The CDR3 runs from the conserved cysteine through the conserved F or W. The order of the fields is clone size, CDR3 length, V gene, D gene, J gene, CDR3 protein. A D gene is named only where the DNA matches it firmly. Clone size is stated in some rows and not others, as once, few, many or a class when expanded.

size: .; length: 15; V: TRBV28; D: .; J: TRBJ2-1; CDR3: CASSLSLEVYNEQFF
size: .; length: 15; V: TRBV18; D: .; J: TRBJ1-4; CDR3: CASSTTVTVQEKLFF
size: .; length: 14; V: TRBV11-2; D: TRBD1; J: TRBJ1-4; CDR3: CASRTGGTNEKLFF
size: few; length: 18; V: TRBV29-1; D: TRBD2; J: TRBJ2-1; CDR3: CSVGHRGLAGGSYNEQFF
size: .; length: 15; V: TRBV5-1; D: TRBD2; J: TRBJ2-1; CDR3: CASSVGLAGGGEQFF
size: .; length: 13; V: TRBV5-1; D: .; J: TRBJ2-7; CDR3: CASSLDEYYEQYF
size: .; length: 17; V: TRBV4-2; D: TRBD2; J: TRBJ2-1; CDR3: CASSQAFVAGGGNEQFF
size: .; length: 15; V: TRBV30; D: TRBD2; J: TRBJ2-5; CDR3: CAWSTSSGIAETQYF
size: .; length: 13; V: TRBV5-5; D: .; J: TRBJ2-7; CDR3: CASSLAYTYEQYF
size: many; length: 15; V: TRBV5-8; D: TRBD2; J: TRBJ2-7; CDR3: CASSLGLAGIYEQYF
size: .; length: 15; V: TRBV2; D: TRBD2; J: TRBJ2-2; CDR3: CASTDRREEVGELFF
size: .; length: 14; V: TRBV5-1; D: .; J: TRBJ2-7; CDR3: CASSLVLAEDEQYF
size: .; length: 15; V: TRBV5-1; D: TRBD2; J: TRBJ2-1; CDR3: CASSLGLAMVDEQFF
size: .; length: 16; V: TRBV5-1; D: TRBD2; J: TRBJ2-3; CDR3: CASSLEGPREGGMQYF
size: .; length: 14; V: TRBV5-4; D: .; J: TRBJ2-7; CDR3: CASSLDGSSYEQYF
size: .; length: 13; V: TRBV2; D: .; J: TRBJ1-2; CDR3: CASTLTEFYGYTF
size: once; length: 16; V: TRBV4-1; D: TRBD1; J: TRBJ2-7; CDR3: CASSQAPGTGLDEQYF
size: .; length: 14; V: TRBV18; D: .; J: TRBJ2-2; CDR3: CASSPAAATGELFF
size: .; length: 18; V: TRBV5-4; D: .; J: TRBJ1-3; CDR3: CASSLGGGAPRSGNTIYF
size: .; length: 15; V: TRBV7-6; D: TRBD2; J: TRBJ2-3; CDR3: CASSLAAGGEDTQYF
size: .; length: 14; V: TRBV28; D: .; J: TRBJ2-2; CDR3: CASRPQRVAGELFF
size: .; length: 14; V: TRBV14; D: .; J: TRBJ2-7; CDR3: CASSPNLQGTEQYF
size: .; length: 13; V: TRBV6-5; D: .; J: TRBJ1-4; CDR3: CASSKGANEKLFF
size: .; length: 12; V: TRBV7-2; D: .; J: TRBJ1-2; CDR3: CASSTSGYGYTF
size: .; length: 17; V: TRBV6-1; D: TRBD2; J: TRBJ2-1; CDR3: CASSEALGRVGHNEQFF